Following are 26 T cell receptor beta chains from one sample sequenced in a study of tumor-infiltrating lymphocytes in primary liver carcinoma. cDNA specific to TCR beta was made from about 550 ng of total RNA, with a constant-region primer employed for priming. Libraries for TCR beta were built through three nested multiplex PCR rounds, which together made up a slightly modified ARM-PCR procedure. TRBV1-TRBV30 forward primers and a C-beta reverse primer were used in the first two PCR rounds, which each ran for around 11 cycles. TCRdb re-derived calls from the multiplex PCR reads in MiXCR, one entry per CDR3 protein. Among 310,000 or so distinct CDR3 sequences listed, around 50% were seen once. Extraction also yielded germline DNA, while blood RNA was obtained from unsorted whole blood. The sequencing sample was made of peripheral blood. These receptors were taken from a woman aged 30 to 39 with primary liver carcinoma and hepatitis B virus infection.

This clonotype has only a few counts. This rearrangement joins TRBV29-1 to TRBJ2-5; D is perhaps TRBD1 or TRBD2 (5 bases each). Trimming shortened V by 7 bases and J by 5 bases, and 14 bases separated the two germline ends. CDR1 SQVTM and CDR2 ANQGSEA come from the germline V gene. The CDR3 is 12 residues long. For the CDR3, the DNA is TGCAGCGGATGGGACGAGCGGGAGACCCAGTACTTC. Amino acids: CSGWDERETQYF.

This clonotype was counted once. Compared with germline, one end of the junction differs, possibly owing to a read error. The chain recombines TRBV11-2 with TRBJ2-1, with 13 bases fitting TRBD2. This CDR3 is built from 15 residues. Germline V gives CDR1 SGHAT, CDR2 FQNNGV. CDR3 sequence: CVSSLGTSGISEQFF. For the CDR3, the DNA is TGTGTCAGCAGCCTCGGGACTAGCGGGATCTCAGAGCAGTTCTTC.

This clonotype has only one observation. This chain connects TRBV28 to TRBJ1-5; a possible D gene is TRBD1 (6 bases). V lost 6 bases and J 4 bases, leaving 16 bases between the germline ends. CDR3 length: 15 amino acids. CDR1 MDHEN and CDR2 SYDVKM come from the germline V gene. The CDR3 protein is CASSRRGTLNQPQHF. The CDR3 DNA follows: TGTGCCAGCAGCCGAAGGGGGACTTTAAATCAGCCCCAGCATTTT.

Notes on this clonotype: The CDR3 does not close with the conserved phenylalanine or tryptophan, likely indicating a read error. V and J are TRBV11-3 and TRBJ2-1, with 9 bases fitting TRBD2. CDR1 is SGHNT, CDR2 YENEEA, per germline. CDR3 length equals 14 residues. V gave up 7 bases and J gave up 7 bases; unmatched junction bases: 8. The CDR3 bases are TGTGCCAGCACGCTAGCGGGATCTGTAAATGAGCAGTTCTTA. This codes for CASTLAGSVNEQFL.

CDR3 DNA sequence: TGTGCCTATACTAACCGGGACATGAGTATTTACGAGCAGTACTTC. This codes for CAYTNRDMSIYEQYF. The J gene is TRBJ2-7, the V gene TRBV30; TRBD1 is a possible D gene (6 bases). The CDR3 length is 15 residues. V lost 7 bases and J 4 bases, leaving 23 bases between the germline ends. Germline V gives CDR1 GTSNPN, CDR2 SVGIG (reference sequence).

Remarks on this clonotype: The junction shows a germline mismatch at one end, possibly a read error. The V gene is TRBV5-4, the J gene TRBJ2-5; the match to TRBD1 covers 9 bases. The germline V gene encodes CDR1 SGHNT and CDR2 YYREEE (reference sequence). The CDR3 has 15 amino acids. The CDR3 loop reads CTSSPGQGGEETQYF. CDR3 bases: TGCACCAGCAGCCCGGGACAGGGAGGGGAAGAGACCCAGTACTTC.

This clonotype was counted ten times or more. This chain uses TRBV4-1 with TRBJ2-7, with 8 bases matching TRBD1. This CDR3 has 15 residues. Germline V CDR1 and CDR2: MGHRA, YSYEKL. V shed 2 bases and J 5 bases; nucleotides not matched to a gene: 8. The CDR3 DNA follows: TGCGCCAGCAGCCAACCCCGGGACAGGACCCACGAGCAGTACTTC. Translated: CASSQPRDRTHEQYF.

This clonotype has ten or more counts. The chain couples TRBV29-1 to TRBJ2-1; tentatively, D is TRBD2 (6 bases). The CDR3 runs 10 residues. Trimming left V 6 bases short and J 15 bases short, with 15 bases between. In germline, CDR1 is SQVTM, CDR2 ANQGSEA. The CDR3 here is CSVEGLDPFF. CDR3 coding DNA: TGCAGCGTGGAGGGGTTAGATCCGTTCTTC.

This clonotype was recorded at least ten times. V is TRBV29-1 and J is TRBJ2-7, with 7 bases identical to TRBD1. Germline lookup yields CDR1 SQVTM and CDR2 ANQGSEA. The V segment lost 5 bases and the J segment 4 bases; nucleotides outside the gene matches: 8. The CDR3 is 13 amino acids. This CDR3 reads CSVRGQVTYEQYF. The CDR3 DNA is TGCAGCGTTCGCGGACAGGTCACGTACGAGCAGTACTTC.

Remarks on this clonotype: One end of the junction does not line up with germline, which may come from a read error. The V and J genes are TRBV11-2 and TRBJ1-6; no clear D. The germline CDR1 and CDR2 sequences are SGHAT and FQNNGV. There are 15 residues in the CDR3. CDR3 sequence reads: CASSLEGALNSHLHF. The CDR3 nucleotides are TGCGCCAGCAGCTTAGAGGGTGCCCTCAATTCACACCTCCACTTT.

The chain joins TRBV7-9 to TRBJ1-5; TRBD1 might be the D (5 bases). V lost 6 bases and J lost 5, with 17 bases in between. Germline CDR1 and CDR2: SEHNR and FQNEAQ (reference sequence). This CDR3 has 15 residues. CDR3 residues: CASSSSRAQDQPQHF. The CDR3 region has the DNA TGTGCCAGCAGTTCGAGCAGGGCTCAGGATCAGCCCCAGCATTTT.

CDR3 sequence (DNA): TGTGCCTGGAACTCTCTGACTAGCTCCTACAATGAGCAGTTCTTC. This encodes CAWNSLTSSYNEQFF. J is TRBJ2-1 and V is TRBV30; TRBD2 might be the D (6 bases). V dropped 4 bases and J dropped 0 bases, with 13 bases sitting between them. This CDR3 is built from 15 residues. The germline CDR1 and CDR2 sequences are GTSNPN and SVGIG (reference sequence). Variable domain in full (rest from reference TRBV30 and TRBJ2-1): SQTIHQWPATLVQPVGSPLSLECTVEGTSNPNLYWYRQAAGRGLQLLFYSVGIGQISSEVPQNLSASRPQDRQFILSSKKLLLSDSGFYLCAWNSLTSSYNEQFFGPGTRLTVL.

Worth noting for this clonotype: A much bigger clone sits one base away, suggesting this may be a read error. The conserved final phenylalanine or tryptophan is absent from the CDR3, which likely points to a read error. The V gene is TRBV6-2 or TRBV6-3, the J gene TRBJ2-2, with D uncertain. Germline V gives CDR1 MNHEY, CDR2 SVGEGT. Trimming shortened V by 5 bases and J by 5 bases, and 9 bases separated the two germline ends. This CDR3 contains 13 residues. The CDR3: CASSIDWTGELFL. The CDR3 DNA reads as TGTGCCAGCAGTATAGATTGGACCGGGGAGCTGTTTCTT.

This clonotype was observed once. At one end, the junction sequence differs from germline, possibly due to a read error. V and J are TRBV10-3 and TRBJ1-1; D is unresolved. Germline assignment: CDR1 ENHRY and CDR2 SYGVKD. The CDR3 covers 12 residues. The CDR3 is CVISESGAEAFF. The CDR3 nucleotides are TGTGTCATCAGTGAGTCGGGCGCTGAAGCTTTCTTT.

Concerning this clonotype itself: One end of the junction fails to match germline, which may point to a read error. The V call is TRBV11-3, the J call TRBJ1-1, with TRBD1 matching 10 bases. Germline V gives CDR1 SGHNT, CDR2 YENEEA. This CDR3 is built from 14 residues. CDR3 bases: TGTGCCAACAGCGGCGGGACAGGGGAAACTGAAGCTTCCTTT. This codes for CANSGGTGETEASF.

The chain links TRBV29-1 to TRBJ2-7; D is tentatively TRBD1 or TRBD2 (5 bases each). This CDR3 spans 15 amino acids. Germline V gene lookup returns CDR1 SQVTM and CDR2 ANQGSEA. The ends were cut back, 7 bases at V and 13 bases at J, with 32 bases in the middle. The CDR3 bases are TGCAGCGCCGAGGGGACCTTCGAGGGATCCTACGAACACTACTTC. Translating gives CSAEGTFEGSYEHYF.

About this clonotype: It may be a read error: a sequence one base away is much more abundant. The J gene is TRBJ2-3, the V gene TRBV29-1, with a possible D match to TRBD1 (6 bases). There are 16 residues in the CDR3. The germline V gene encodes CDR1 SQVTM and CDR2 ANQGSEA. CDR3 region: CSAGVRGYDLTGTQYF. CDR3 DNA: TGCAGCGCCGGGGTTAGGGGGTACGACCTGACAGGTACGCAGTATTTT.

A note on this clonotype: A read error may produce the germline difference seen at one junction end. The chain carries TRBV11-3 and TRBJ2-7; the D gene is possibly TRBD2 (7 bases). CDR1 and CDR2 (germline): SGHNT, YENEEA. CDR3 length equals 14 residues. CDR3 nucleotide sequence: TGTACCAGCAGACCGGGGGGCGCTTCATCCGAGCGGTACTTC. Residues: CTSRPGGASSERYF.

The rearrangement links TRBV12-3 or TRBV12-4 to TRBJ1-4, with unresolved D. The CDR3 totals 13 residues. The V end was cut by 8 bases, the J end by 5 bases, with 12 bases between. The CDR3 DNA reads TGTGCCAGCTCCCCCGGGAGAAATGAAAAACTGTTTTTT. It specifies CASSPGRNEKLFF.

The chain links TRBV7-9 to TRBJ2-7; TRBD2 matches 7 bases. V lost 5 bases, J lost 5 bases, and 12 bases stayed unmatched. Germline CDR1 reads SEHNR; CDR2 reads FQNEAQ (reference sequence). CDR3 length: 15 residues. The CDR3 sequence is CASSLSGTKLHEQYF. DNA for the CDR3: TGTGCCAGCAGCCTCTCCGGGACTAAACTTCACGAGCAGTACTTC.

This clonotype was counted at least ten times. In DNA, the CDR3 is TGCGCCAGCAGCCCTGACAGGGACACGCAGTATTTT. Translation: CASSPDRDTQYF. The V call is TRBV5-1, the J call TRBJ2-3, with TRBD1 matching 7 bases. Germline-derived CDR1 and CDR2 are SGHRS and YFSETQ. V dropped 4 bases and J dropped 9; count of bases not matched to a gene: 5. This CDR3 region has 12 residues. The full variable domain, rest sourced from reference TRBV5-1 and TRBJ2-3, is KAGVTQTPRYLIKTRGQQVTLSCSPISGHRSVSWYQQTPGQGLQFLFEYFSETQRNKGNFPGRFSGRQFSNSRSEMNVSTLELGDSALYLCASSPDRDTQYFGPGTRLTVL.

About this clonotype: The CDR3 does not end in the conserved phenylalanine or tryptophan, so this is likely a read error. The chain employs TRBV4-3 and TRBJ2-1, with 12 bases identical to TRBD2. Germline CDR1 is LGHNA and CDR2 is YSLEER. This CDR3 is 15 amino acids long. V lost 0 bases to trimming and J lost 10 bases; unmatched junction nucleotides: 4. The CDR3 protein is CASSQDRTSGIEQFL. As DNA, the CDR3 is TGCGCCAGCAGCCAAGATCGGACTAGCGGGATAGAGCAGTTCCTC.

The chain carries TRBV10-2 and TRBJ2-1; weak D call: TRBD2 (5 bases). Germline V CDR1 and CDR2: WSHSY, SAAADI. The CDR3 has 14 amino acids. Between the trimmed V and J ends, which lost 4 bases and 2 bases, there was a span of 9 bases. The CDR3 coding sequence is TGCGCCAGCAGTGGGGGTAGCGCCTACAATGAGCAGTTCTTC. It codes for CASSGGSAYNEQFF.

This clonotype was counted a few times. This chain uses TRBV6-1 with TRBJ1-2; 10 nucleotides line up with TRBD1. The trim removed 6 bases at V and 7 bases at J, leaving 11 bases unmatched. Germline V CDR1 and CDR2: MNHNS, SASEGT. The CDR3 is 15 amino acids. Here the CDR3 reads CASREGGTGARGYTF. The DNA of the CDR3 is TGTGCCAGCAGAGAGGGCGGGACAGGGGCGCGTGGCTACACCTTC.

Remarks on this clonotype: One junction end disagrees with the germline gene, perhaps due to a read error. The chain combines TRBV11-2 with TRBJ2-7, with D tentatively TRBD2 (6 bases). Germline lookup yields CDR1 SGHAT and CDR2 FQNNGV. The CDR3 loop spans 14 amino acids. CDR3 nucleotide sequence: TGTACCAGCAGCTTAGGTGGGGGGAGTTACGAGCAGTACTTC. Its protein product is CTSSLGGGSYEQYF.

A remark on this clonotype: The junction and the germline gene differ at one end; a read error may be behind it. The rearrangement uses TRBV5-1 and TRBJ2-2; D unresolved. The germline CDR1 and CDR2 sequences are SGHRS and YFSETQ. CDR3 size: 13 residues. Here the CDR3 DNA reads TGTGCCAGCAGCTTGTCTGATACCGGGGAGCTGTTTTTT. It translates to CASSLSDTGELFF.